The TCR beta chain described here comes from a study of cytomegalovirus exposure and HLA in healthy donors. The overall study: Unique TCRs numbering 75 million to 95 million, obtained from HLA-typed donors, made up an early data release.

Trimming shortened V by 4 bases and J by 0 bases, and 9 bases separated the two germline ends. This CDR3 has 14 amino acids. Germline CDR1 reads MDHEN; CDR2 reads SYDVKM. Though nominally healthy at sampling, donors likely had unrecorded immune exposures. Use of 60 Vbeta and 13 Jbeta primers characterized the PCR. The assay was immunoSEQ multiplex PCR, and TCRdb's table has in-frame clones only and misses some. The sample records about 150,000 clones, about 83% being singletons. The sequence was collected from a woman aged 40 to 49 in good health and CMV-seronegative. The chain uses TRBV28 and TRBJ1-1, with a tentative D call TRBD1 (6 bases). Source material: PBMCs. The chain's CDR3 is CASSWGGLNTEAFF. As DNA, the CDR3 is TGTGCCAGCAGTTGGGGGGGGCTGAACACTGAAGCTTTCTTT.